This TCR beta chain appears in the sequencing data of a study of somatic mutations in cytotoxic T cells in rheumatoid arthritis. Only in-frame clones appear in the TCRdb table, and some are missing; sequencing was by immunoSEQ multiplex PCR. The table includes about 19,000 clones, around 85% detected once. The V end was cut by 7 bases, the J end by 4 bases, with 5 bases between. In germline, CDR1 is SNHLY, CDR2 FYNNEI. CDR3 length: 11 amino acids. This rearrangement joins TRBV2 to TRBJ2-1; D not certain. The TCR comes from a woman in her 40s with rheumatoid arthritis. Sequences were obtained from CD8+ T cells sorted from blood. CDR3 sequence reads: CASNQYNEQFF. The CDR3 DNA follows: TGTGCCAGCAACCAGTACAATGAGCAGTTCTTC.